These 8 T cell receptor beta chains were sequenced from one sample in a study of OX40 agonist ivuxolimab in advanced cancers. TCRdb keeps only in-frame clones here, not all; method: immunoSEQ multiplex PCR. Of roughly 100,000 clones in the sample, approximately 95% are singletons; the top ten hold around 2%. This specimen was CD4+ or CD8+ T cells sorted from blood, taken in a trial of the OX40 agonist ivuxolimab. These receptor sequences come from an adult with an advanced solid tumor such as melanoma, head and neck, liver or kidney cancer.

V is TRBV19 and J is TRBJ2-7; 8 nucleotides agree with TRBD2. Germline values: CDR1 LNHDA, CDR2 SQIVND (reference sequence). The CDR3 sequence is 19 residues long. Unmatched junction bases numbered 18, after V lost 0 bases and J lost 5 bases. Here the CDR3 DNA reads TGTGCCAGTAGTATAGACCCCTCCTCGGGGGGGAGCTTTAGTGACGAGCAGTACTTC. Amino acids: CASSIDPSSGGSFSDEQYF.

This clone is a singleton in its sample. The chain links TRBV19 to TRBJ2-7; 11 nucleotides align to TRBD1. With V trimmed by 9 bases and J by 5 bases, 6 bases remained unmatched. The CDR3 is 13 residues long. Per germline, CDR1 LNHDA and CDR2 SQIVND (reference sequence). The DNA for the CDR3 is TGTGCCAGCTGGACAGGGGGCGAAGACGAGCAGTACTTC. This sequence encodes CASWTGGEDEQYF.

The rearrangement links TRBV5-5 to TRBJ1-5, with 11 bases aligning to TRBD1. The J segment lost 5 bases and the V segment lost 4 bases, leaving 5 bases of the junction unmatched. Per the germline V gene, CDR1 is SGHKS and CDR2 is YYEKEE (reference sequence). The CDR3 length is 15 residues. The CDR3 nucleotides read TGTGCCAGCAGCACCGGACAGGGGGCGCATCAGCCCCAGCATTTT. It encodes CASSTGQGAHQPQHF.

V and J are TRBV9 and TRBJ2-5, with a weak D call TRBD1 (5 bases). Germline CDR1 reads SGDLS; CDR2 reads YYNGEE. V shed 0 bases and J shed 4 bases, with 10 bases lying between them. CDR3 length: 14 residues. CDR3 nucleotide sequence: TGTGCCAGCAGCGTAGGGGGCCTAGTAGAGACCCAGTACTTC. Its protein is CASSVGGLVETQYF.

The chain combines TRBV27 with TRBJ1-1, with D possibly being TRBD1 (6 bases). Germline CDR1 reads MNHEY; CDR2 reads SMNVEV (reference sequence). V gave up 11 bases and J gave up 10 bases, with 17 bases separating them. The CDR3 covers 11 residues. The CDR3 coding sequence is TGTGCCGTAGTCGAGGGGGTTGGAGCTTTCTTT. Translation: CAVVEGVGAFF.

This CDR3 reads CASRGPAEETQYF. Here the CDR3 DNA reads TGTGCCAGCAGGGGACCAGCCGAAGAGACCCAGTACTTC. The V gene is TRBV6-1, the J gene TRBJ2-5; D is perhaps TRBD1 or TRBD2 (5 bases each). This CDR3 has 13 residues. Germline V CDR1 and CDR2: MNHNS, SASEGT. V was trimmed by 6 bases and J by 3 bases, leaving 11 bases between them.

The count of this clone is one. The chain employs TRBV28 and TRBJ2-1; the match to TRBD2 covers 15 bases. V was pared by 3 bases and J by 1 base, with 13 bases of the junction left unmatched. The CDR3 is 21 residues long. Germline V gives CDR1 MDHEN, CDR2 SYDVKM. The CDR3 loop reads CASSFPGLAGGNPTSYNEQFF. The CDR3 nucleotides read TGTGCCAGCAGTTTTCCGGGACTAGCGGGAGGAAACCCTACTTCCTACAATGAGCAGTTCTTC.

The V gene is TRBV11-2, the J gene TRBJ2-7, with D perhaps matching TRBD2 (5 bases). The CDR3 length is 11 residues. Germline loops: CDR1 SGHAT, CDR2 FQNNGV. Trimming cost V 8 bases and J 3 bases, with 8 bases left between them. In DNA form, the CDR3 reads TGTGCCAGCGACGGGGACTACGAGCAGTACTTC. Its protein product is CASDGDYEQYF.